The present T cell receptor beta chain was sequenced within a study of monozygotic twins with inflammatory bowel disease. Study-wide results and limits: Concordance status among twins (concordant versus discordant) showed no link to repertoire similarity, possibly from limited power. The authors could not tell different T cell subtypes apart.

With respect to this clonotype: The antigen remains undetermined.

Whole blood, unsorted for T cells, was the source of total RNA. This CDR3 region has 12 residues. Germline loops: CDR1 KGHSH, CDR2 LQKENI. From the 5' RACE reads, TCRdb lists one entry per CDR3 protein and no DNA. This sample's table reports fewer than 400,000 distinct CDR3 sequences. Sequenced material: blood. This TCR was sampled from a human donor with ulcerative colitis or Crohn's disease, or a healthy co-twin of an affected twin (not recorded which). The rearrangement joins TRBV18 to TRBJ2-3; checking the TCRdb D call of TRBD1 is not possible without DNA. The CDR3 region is CASSPAGHTQYF.